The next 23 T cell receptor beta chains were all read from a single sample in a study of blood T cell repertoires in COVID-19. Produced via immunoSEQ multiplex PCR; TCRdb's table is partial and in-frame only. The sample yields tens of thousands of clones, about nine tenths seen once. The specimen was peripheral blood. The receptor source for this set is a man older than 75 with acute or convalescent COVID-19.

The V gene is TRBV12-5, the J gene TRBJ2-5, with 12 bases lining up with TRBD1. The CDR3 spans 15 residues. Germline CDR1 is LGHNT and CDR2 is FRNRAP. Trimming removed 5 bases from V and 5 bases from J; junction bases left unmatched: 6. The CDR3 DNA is TGTGCTAGTGGTAAAGGGACAGGGGGCTTTGAGACCCAGTACTTC. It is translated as CASGKGTGGFETQYF.

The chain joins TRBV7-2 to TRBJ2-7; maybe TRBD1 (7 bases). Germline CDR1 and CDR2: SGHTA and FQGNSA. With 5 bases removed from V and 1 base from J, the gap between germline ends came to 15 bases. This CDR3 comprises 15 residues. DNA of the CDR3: TGTGCCAGCAGCACCCAGGGGGGAAAGTCCTACGAGCAGTACTTC. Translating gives CASSTQGGKSYEQYF.

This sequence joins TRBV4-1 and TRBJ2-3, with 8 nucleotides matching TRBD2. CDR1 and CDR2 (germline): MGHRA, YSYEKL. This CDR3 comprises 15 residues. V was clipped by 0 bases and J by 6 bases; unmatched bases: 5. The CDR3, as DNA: TGCGCCAGCAGCCAAGAGGGACTAGGTACGGATACGCAGTATTTT. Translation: CASSQEGLGTDTQYF.

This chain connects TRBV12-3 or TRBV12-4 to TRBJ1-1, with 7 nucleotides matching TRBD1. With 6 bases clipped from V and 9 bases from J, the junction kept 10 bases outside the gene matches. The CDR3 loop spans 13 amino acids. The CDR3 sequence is CASRPGQTMKAFF. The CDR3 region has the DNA TGTGCCAGCAGGCCGGGACAGACTATGAAAGCTTTCTTT.

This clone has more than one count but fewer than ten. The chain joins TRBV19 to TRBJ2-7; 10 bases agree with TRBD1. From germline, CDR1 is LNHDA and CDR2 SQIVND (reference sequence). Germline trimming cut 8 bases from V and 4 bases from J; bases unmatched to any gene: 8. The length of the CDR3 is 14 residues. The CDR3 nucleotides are TGTGCCAGTTCTGTGACAGGGGGCTGGTACGAGCAGTACTTC. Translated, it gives CASSVTGGWYEQYF. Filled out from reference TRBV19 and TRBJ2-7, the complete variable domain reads DGGITQSPKYLFRKEGQNVTLSCEQNLNHDAMYWYRQDPGQGLRLIYYSQIVNDFQKGDIAEGYSVSREKKESFPLTVTSAQKNPTAFYLCASSVTGGWYEQYFGPGTRLTVT.

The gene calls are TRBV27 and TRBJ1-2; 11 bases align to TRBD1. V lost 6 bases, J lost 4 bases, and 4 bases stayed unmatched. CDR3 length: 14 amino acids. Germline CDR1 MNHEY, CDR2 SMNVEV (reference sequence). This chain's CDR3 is CASRGDRGIYGYTF. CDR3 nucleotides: TGTGCCAGCAGGGGGGACAGGGGGATCTATGGCTACACCTTC.

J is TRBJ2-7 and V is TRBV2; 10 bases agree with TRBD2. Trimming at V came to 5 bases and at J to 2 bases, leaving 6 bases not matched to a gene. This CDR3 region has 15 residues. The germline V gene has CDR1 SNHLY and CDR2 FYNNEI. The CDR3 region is CASSPLAGAPYEQYF. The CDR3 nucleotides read TGTGCCAGCAGTCCTCTAGCGGGGGCCCCCTACGAGCAGTACTTC.

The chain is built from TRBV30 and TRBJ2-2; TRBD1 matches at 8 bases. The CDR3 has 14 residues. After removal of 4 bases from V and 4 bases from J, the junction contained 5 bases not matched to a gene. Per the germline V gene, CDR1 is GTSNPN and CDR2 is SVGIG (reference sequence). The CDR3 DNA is TGTGCCTGGAATCGACAGGGGCCCACCGGGGAGCTGTTTTTT. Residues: CAWNRQGPTGELFF.

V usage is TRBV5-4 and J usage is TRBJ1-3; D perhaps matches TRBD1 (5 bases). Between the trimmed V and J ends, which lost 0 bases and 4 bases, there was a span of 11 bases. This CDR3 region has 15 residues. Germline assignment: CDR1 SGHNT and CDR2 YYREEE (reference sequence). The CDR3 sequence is CASSLDPGQGNTIYF. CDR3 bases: TGTGCCAGCAGCTTGGACCCAGGGCAAGGAAACACCATATATTTT.

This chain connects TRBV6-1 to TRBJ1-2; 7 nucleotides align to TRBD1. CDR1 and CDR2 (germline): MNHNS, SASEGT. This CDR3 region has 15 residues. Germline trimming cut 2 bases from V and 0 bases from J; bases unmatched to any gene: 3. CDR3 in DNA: TGTGCCAGCAGTGAATGGGGACAGCCTAACTATGGCTACACCTTC. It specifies CASSEWGQPNYGYTF.

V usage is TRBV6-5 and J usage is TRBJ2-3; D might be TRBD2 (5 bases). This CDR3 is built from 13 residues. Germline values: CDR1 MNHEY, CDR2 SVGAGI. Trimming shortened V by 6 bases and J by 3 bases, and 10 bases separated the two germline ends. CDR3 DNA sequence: TGTGCCAGCAGACCGGGCGGGACAGATACGCAGTATTTT. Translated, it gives CASRPGGTDTQYF.

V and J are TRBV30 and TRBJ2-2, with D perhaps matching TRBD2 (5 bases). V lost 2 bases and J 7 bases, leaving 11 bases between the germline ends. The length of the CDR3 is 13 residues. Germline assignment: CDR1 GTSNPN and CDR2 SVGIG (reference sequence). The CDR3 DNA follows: TGTGCCTGGAGTATCGCTGAGGGCGGGGAGCTGTTTTTT. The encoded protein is CAWSIAEGGELFF.

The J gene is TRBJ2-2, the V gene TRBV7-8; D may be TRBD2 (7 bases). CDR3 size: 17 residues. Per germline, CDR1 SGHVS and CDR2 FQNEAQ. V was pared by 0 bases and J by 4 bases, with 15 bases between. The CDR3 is CASSLAPRGAGTGELFF. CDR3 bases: TGTGCCAGCAGCTTAGCGCCTCGGGGGGCGGGCACCGGGGAGCTGTTTTTT.

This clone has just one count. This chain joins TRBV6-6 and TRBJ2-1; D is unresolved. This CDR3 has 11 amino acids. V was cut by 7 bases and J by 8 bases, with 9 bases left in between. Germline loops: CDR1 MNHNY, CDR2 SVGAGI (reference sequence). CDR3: CASMSRDEQFF. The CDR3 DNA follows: TGTGCCAGCATGTCCCGGGATGAGCAGTTCTTC.

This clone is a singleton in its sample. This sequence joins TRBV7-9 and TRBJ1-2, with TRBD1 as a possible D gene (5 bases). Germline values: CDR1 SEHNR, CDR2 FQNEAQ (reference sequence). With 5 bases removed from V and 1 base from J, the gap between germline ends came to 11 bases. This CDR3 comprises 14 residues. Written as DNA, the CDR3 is TGTGCCAGCAGCGCGACAGAAAATAACTATGGCTACACCTTC. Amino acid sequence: CASSATENNYGYTF.

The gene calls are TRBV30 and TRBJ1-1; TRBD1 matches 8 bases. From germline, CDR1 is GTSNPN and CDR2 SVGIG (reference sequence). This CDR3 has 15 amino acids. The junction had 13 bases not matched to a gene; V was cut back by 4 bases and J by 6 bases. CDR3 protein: CAWTDLGQGAAEAFF. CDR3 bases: TGTGCCTGGACCGACCTCGGGCAGGGGGCCGCTGAAGCTTTCTTT.

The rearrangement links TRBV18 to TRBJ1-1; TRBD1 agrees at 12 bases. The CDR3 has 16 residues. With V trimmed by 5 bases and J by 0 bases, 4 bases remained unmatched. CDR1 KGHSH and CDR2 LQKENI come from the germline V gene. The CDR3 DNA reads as TGTGCCAGCTCATCCGGGACAGGGGGCGTGAACACTGAAGCTTTCTTT. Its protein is CASSSGTGGVNTEAFF.

CDR3 amino acids: CASSLAEGALTDTQYF. CDR3 nucleotides: TGCGCCAGCAGCTTGGCAGAAGGAGCATTAACAGATACGCAGTATTTT. The chain carries TRBV5-1 and TRBJ2-3; D gene uncertain. CDR3 length equals 16 residues. V was clipped by 0 bases and J by 3 bases, with 14 bases between them. CDR1 and CDR2 from the germline V gene are SGHRS and YFSETQ.

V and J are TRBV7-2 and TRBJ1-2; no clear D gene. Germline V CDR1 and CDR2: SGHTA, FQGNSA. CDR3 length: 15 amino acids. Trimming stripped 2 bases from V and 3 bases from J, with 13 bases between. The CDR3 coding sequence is TGTGCCAGCAGCTTAACTCCCAACGGTGACTATGGCTACACCTTC. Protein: CASSLTPNGDYGYTF.

The CDR3 DNA sequence: TGTGCCACCAGTGACCACGGACAGGGACGGTATGGCTACACCTTC. Protein product: CATSDHGQGRYGYTF. This chain uses TRBV24-1 with TRBJ1-2; 8 nucleotides agree with TRBD1. CDR1 and CDR2 (germline): KGHDR, SFDVKD. This CDR3 region has 15 residues. The V and J ends lost 4 bases and 5 bases, in that order; junction bases with no gene match: 8.

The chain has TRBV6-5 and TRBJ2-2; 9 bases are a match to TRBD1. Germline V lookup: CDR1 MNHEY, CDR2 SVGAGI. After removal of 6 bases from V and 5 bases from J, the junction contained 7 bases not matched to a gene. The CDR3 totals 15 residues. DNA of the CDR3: TGTGCCAGCAGCGGGGGACAGGGCGATACCGGGGAGCTGTTTTTT. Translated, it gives CASSGGQGDTGELFF.

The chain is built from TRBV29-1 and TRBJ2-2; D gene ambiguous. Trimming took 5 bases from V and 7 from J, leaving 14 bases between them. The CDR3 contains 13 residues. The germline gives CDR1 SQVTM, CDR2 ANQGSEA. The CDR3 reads CSVYVGAIGELFF. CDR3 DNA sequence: TGCAGCGTTTATGTCGGAGCTATCGGGGAGCTGTTTTTT.

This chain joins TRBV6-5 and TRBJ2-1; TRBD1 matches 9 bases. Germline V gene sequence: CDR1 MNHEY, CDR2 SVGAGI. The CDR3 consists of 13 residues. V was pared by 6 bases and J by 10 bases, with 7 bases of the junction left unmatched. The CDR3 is CASRRDRVDEQFF. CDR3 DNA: TGTGCCAGCAGACGGGACAGGGTGGACGAGCAGTTCTTC.